One sample yielded the 8 T cell receptor beta chains listed below, sequenced in a study of blood T cells in healthy people across ages. Sample-barcoded 5' priming and a J-beta primer mix drove a second PCR of about 6 to 12 cycles. TCRdb processed the 5' RACE reads anew with MiXCR; each CDR3 protein has one entry. Of roughly 700,000 distinct CDR3 sequences in the sample, 25% were seen once. These records were also assigned to another study, of T cells of mothers and their children.

The sequencing sample was made of blood. The receptor set was obtained from a boy between 5 and 17 years old in good health.

This clonotype has a handful of counts. The CDR3 DNA follows: TGCAGCGCACTGACGGACTCTGGAAACACCATATATTTT. It codes for CSALTDSGNTIYF. The V and J genes are TRBV29-1 and TRBJ1-3, with no clear D. CDR1 is SQVTM and CDR2 is ANQGSEA in the germline V gene. The CDR3 loop spans 13 amino acids. Between the trimmed V and J ends, which lost 7 bases and 0 bases, there was a span of 10 bases.

This clonotype was detected only a few times. The chain carries TRBV29-1 and TRBJ2-3, with D possibly being TRBD1 or TRBD2 (5 bases each). V was cut by 6 bases and J by 2 bases, with 12 bases left in between. The CDR3 consists of 13 residues. Germline lookup yields CDR1 SQVTM and CDR2 ANQGSEA. The CDR3 nucleotides read TGCAGCGTCGCGGGCAGGGTCACAGATACGCAGTATTTT. Protein sequence: CSVAGRVTDTQYF.

There are a few counts of this clonotype. The chain is built from TRBV7-8 and TRBJ2-3; 8 bases match TRBD1. CDR3 length: 18 residues. V trimming: 2 bases; J trimming: 2 bases; junction bases outside the gene matches: 12. Germline CDR1 reads SGHVS; CDR2 reads FQNEAQ. The CDR3 sequence is CASSLIRRTGSTTDTQYF. The DNA of the CDR3 is TGTGCCAGCAGCTTAATCAGAAGGACAGGGAGTACCACAGATACGCAGTATTTT.

This clonotype has just a few counts. The rearrangement uses TRBV12-3 or TRBV12-4 and TRBJ2-7; D call uncertain. This CDR3 comprises 14 residues. With 1 base removed from V and 3 bases from J, the gap between germline ends came to 10 bases. In nucleotides, the CDR3 is TGTGCCAGCAGTTTAGAGAGGCCAAACTACGAGCAGTACTTC. The encoded protein is CASSLERPNYEQYF.

This clonotype was recorded at least ten times. This chain links TRBV10-1 with TRBJ2-5; D is unclear. CDR3 length: 13 amino acids. V shed 3 bases and J shed 0 bases, with 5 bases lying between them. CDR1 is WNHNN, CDR2 SYGVQD, per germline (reference sequence). The CDR3 coding sequence is TGCGCCAGCAGTGAAGACTACCAAGAGACCCAGTACTTC. The encoded protein is CASSEDYQETQYF.

The rearrangement uses TRBV20-1 and TRBJ2-7, with 8 bases lining up with TRBD2. Trimming at V came to 0 bases and at J to 3 bases, leaving 4 bases not matched to a gene. This CDR3 has 14 residues. CDR1 and CDR2 (germline): DFQATT, SNEGSKA (reference sequence). CDR3 residues: CSARESGRDYEQYF. CDR3 bases: TGCAGTGCTAGAGAAAGCGGGAGAGACTACGAGCAGTACTTC.

The gene calls are TRBV28 and TRBJ2-4; D remains ambiguous. Germline V CDR1 and CDR2: MDHEN, SYDVKM. This CDR3 spans 14 amino acids. V lost 7 bases and J 1 base, leaving 11 bases between the germline ends. CDR3 amino acids: CASMSFGAKNIQYF. DNA of the CDR3: TGTGCCAGCATGAGTTTTGGGGCCAAAAACATTCAGTACTTC.

In DNA form, the CDR3 reads TGTGCCAGCAGCCCGCGACTAGCGGGGAGTCCCCAAGAGACCCAGTACTTC. Translation gives CASSPRLAGSPQETQYF. The genes are TRBV7-2 and TRBJ2-5, with 11 bases aligning to TRBD2. With 5 bases clipped from V and 1 base from J, the junction kept 9 bases outside the gene matches. Germline V gene lookup returns CDR1 SGHTA and CDR2 FQGNSA. This CDR3 spans 17 amino acids.